These 8 T cell receptor beta chains were sequenced from one sample in a study of T cells in Graves' hyperthyroidism and ophthalmopathy. Using RNA transcripts as the source, TCR beta CDR3 regions were amplified. TCR CDR3 underwent first-round RT-PCR with the HTBI primer set. One entry per CDR3 protein, called by TCRdb with MiXCR from the multiplex PCR reads. The profile shows around 660,000 distinct CDR3 sequences, 45% of them singletons. Sequenced material: peripheral blood or thyroid tissue (not recorded which). The receptors originated from an adult man with Graves' disease, either hyperthyroidism or ophthalmopathy (not recorded which).

Concerning this clonotype itself: The junction departs from the called germline gene at one end, perhaps through a read error. The rearrangement links TRBV24-1 to TRBJ2-2; TRBD2 aligns across 14 bases. Per germline, CDR1 KGHDR and CDR2 SFDVKD. This CDR3 has 19 residues. CDR3 residues: CAISAPGLAGESNTGELFF. The DNA for the CDR3 is TGTGCCATCAGTGCACCGGGACTAGCGGGGGAATCGAACACCGGGGAGCTGTTTTTT.

This chain uses TRBV24-1 with TRBJ1-2, with 12 bases that match TRBD1. The germline V gene encodes CDR1 KGHDR and CDR2 SFDVKD. After removal of 3 bases from V and 5 bases from J, the junction contained 6 bases not matched to a gene. The length of the CDR3 is 16 residues. DNA of the CDR3: TGTGCCACCAGTGATGCTCCGGGACAGGGGGCGTATGGCTACACCTTC. Protein sequence: CATSDAPGQGAYGYTF.

The rearrangement joins TRBV2 to TRBJ2-5, with 12 positions matching TRBD2. Germline CDR1 SNHLY, CDR2 FYNNEI. After removal of 4 bases from V and 0 bases from J, the junction contained 6 bases not matched to a gene. The CDR3 extends over 17 amino acids. The CDR3 loop reads CASSGTSGTSYQETQYF. The CDR3, as DNA: TGTGCCAGCAGTGGGACTAGCGGGACCTCGTACCAAGAGACCCAGTACTTC.

The V gene is TRBV10-3, the J gene TRBJ2-7; D is perhaps TRBD1 or TRBD2 (5 bases each). CDR1 is ENHRY and CDR2 is SYGVKD in the germline V gene. This CDR3 contains 15 residues. The germline V and J ends were trimmed by 6 bases and 0 bases, with 15 bases remaining between them. The CDR3 bases are TGTGCCATCAGCGCGGACGGGGCAGTCTCCTACGAGCAGTACTTC. Translation: CAISADGAVSYEQYF.

The chain employs TRBV12-3 or TRBV12-4 and TRBJ2-5; 7 bases align to TRBD1. The CDR3 runs to 12 residues. The V gene end was trimmed by 6 bases and the J gene end by 5 bases; junction bases not matched to a gene: 3. The CDR3 loop reads CASRTGKETQYF. In DNA, the CDR3 is TGTGCCAGCAGGACAGGGAAGGAGACCCAGTACTTC.

This sequence joins TRBV15 and TRBJ1-5; D unresolved. CDR3 length equals 14 residues. CDR1 is LNHNV and CDR2 is YYDKDF in the germline V gene (reference sequence). Trimming stripped 3 bases from V and 6 bases from J, with 12 bases between. The CDR3 spells CATSSLQRGQPQHF. DNA for the CDR3: TGTGCCACCAGCAGTTTGCAGCGGGGTCAGCCCCAGCATTTT.

This clonotype has only a few counts. The chain employs TRBV2 and TRBJ1-2; TRBD1 might be the D (5 bases). V lost 7 bases and J lost 5, with 23 bases in between. Germline loops: CDR1 SNHLY, CDR2 FYNNEI. This CDR3 spans 16 amino acids. The CDR3 region is CASTDKFGASEYGYTF. DNA of the CDR3: TGTGCCAGCACGGACAAGTTTGGGGCCAGCGAATATGGCTACACCTTC.

The chain is built from TRBV9 and TRBJ1-1; weak D call: TRBD1 (6 bases). The CDR3 consists of 12 residues. Trimming pared 2 bases from V and 8 bases from J, leaving 10 bases between. Germline CDR1 reads SGDLS; CDR2 reads YYNGEE. The CDR3: CASSVAGTEAFF. The CDR3 DNA reads as TGTGCCAGCAGCGTTGCCGGGACAGAAGCTTTCTTT.